The 26 T cell receptor beta chains in this list originate from one sample, sequenced in a study of cytomegalovirus exposure and HLA in healthy donors. 13 Jbeta primers and 60 Vbeta primers were used for the PCR. Produced via immunoSEQ multiplex PCR; TCRdb's table is partial and in-frame only. This sample has 110,000 to 150,000 clones, with about 75% found just once. The sequenced material came from PBMCs. The origin of the receptors is a man in his thirties or forties in good health and CMV-seronegative.

J is TRBJ1-1 and V is TRBV19; D is uncertain. V gave up 6 bases and J gave up 8 bases, with 16 bases separating them. The CDR3 is made up of 13 amino acids. Germline loops: CDR1 LNHDA, CDR2 SQIVND (reference sequence). The CDR3 region is CASSTDTEGEAFF. In nucleotides, the CDR3 is TGTGCCAGTAGCACCGACACCGAGGGAGAAGCTTTCTTT.

The V call is TRBV18, the J call TRBJ1-6; D unresolved. Germline CDR1 KGHSH, CDR2 LQKENI. This CDR3 has 15 amino acids. The V end lost 3 bases, the J end lost 6 bases, and 12 bases lay between the germline ends. The CDR3 DNA sequence: TGTGCCAGCTCACCTGAGGAACCCTTTAATTCACCCCTCCACTTT. Amino acid sequence: CASSPEEPFNSPLHF.

This clone came up a few times. The chain has TRBV9 and TRBJ2-3; 8 bases map to TRBD2. V lost 4 bases and J lost 3; bases outside the gene matches: 10. The CDR3 covers 16 residues. Germline loops: CDR1 SGDLS, CDR2 YYNGEE. The CDR3 region is CASSTQAGAGTDTQYF. The CDR3 DNA follows: TGTGCCAGCAGCACGCAAGCGGGAGCGGGGACAGATACGCAGTATTTT.

The rearrangement uses TRBV4-1 and TRBJ2-1; 7 nucleotides match TRBD1. Germline trimming cut 0 bases from V and 5 bases from J; bases unmatched to any gene: 1. The length of the CDR3 is 14 residues. Germline CDR1 reads MGHRA; CDR2 reads YSYEKL. CDR3: CASSQDGTDNEQFF. In DNA, the CDR3 is TGCGCCAGCAGCCAAGATGGGACAGACAATGAGCAGTTCTTC.

This clone has only one observation. The rearrangement joins TRBV15 to TRBJ2-5; TRBD1 agrees at 7 bases. Germline CDR1 is LNHNV and CDR2 is YYDKDF (reference sequence). The CDR3 has 15 residues. After removal of 5 bases from V and 5 bases from J, the junction contained 11 bases not matched to a gene. The CDR3 loop is CATSGLQGSGETQYF. The CDR3 DNA sequence: TGTGCCACCAGCGGATTACAGGGGTCGGGGGAGACCCAGTACTTC.

This CDR3 is CASSLRSGGVVTDTQYF. In nucleotides, the CDR3 is TGTGCCAGCAGCTTAAGGTCTGGGGGGGTAGTGACAGATACGCAGTATTTT. This sequence joins TRBV7-2 and TRBJ2-3; the match to TRBD2 covers 7 bases. Germline CDR1 reads SGHTA; CDR2 reads FQGNSA. With V trimmed by 2 bases and J by 3 bases, 11 bases remained unmatched. The CDR3 consists of 17 residues.

The rearrangement joins TRBV5-6 to TRBJ2-3, with 8 bases lining up with TRBD2. This CDR3 comprises 17 residues. Germline CDR1 reads SGHDT; CDR2 reads YYEEEE. V gave up 0 bases and J gave up 2 bases; unmatched junction bases: 8. In DNA form, the CDR3 reads TGTGCCAGCAGCTTGGGTACCCGGGGGGGCTTCACAGATACGCAGTATTTT. It yields the protein CASSLGTRGGFTDTQYF. Complete variable domain (other parts from reference TRBV5-6 and TRBJ2-3): DAGVTQSPTHLIKTRGQQVTLRCSPKSGHDTVSWYQQALGQGPQFIFQYYEEEERQRGNFPDRFSGHQFPNYSSELNVNALLLGDSALYLCASSLGTRGGFTDTQYFGPGTRLTVL.

This chain uses TRBV6-5 with TRBJ2-1, with 7 bases identical to TRBD2. With 2 bases clipped from V and 3 bases from J, the junction kept 4 bases outside the gene matches. Germline V gene sequence: CDR1 MNHEY, CDR2 SVGAGI. The length of the CDR3 is 15 residues. The CDR3 DNA reads as TGTGCCAGCAGTTACGGGGGGGGACGCTACAATGAGCAGTTCTTC. This translates into CASSYGGGRYNEQFF.

This chain uses TRBV30 with TRBJ2-1; D is ambiguous. V was cut by 0 bases and J by 8 bases, with 17 bases left in between. The CDR3 is 15 amino acids. Germline V gives CDR1 GTSNPN, CDR2 SVGIG (reference sequence). CDR3 sequence: CAWSVRSSWNDEQFF. The CDR3 nucleotides are TGTGCCTGGAGTGTTAGGAGTTCGTGGAACGATGAGCAGTTCTTC.

The chain joins TRBV30 to TRBJ1-5; 7 bases are shared with TRBD1. This CDR3 has 17 amino acids. V was pared by 5 bases and J by 0 bases, with 13 bases of the junction left unmatched. CDR1 GTSNPN and CDR2 SVGIG come from the germline V gene (reference sequence). CDR3 sequence: CAWAKTGLVFSNQPQHF. CDR3 bases: TGTGCCTGGGCGAAGACAGGGTTGGTCTTTAGCAATCAGCCCCAGCATTTT. Variable domain in full (rest from reference TRBV30 and TRBJ1-5): SQTIHQWPATLVQPVGSPLSLECTVEGTSNPNLYWYRQAAGRGLQLLFYSVGIGQISSEVPQNLSASRPQDRQFILSSKKLLLSDSGFYLCAWAKTGLVFSNQPQHFGDGTRLSIL.

This clone was counted between two and nine times. This sequence joins TRBV5-6 and TRBJ2-1, with 13 nucleotides matching TRBD2. V shed 2 bases, J shed 3 bases, and the junction held 2 bases outside the gene matches. Germline CDR1 is SGHDT and CDR2 is YYEEEE. The CDR3 is 16 amino acids. The CDR3 reads CASSLGLAGDYNEQFF. In DNA, the CDR3 is TGTGCCAGCAGCTTAGGACTAGCGGGGGACTACAATGAGCAGTTCTTC.

V and J are TRBV6-5 and TRBJ2-7; TRBD1 matches 8 bases. The CDR3 runs 14 residues. With V trimmed by 5 bases and J by 6 bases, 9 bases remained unmatched. From germline, CDR1 is MNHEY and CDR2 SVGAGI. Here the CDR3 DNA reads TGTGCCAGCAGTGACAGGGGACAAAAGCGCGAGCAGTACTTC. Translating it yields CASSDRGQKREQYF.

CDR3 coding DNA: TGTGCCAGCAGCTTAGGCGGGAGGGCCGGCACAGATACGCAGTATTTT. Amino acids: CASSLGGRAGTDTQYF. The V gene is TRBV7-9, the J gene TRBJ2-3, with 9 bases matching TRBD2. The J segment lost 1 base and the V segment lost 1 base, leaving 3 bases of the junction unmatched. The CDR3 consists of 16 residues. Germline V lookup: CDR1 SEHNR, CDR2 FQNEAQ (reference sequence).

The chain links TRBV20-1 to TRBJ2-7; weak D call: TRBD1 (5 bases). This CDR3 has 11 amino acids. V was cut by 5 bases and J by 6 bases, with 11 bases left in between. CDR1 is DFQATT and CDR2 is SNEGSKA in the germline V gene (reference sequence). CDR3 region: CSAGAAAEQYF. DNA for the CDR3: TGCAGTGCTGGGGCTGCGGCCGAGCAGTACTTC.

The chain employs TRBV19 and TRBJ2-1; 7 bases align to TRBD1. Germline lookup yields CDR1 LNHDA and CDR2 SQIVND (reference sequence). There are 13 residues in the CDR3. After removal of 9 bases from V and 7 bases from J, the junction contained 9 bases not matched to a gene. In DNA, the CDR3 is TGTGCCAGCTCGAGGGGGCGAAAGAATGAGCAGTTCTTC. It specifies CASSRGRKNEQFF. The entire variable domain, with the rest obtained from reference TRBV19 and TRBJ2-1, is as follows: DGGITQSPKYLFRKEGQNVTLSCEQNLNHDAMYWYRQDPGQGLRLIYYSQIVNDFQKGDIAEGYSVSREKKESFPLTVTSAQKNPTAFYLCASSRGRKNEQFFGPGTRLTVL.

This clone was counted a few times. This rearrangement joins TRBV19 to TRBJ2-5; 8 bases map to TRBD2. This CDR3 comprises 14 residues. J gave up 5 bases and V 5 bases, and 7 bases lay outside the gene matches. The germline V gene encodes CDR1 LNHDA and CDR2 SQIVND (reference sequence). The CDR3 reads CASSLGRARETQYF. CDR3 coding DNA: TGTGCCAGTAGTCTCGGGAGGGCCCGGGAGACCCAGTACTTC.

This chain links TRBV30 with TRBJ2-1; 9 bases are a match to TRBD2. After removal of 3 bases from V and 2 bases from J, the junction contained 5 bases not matched to a gene. This CDR3 contains 15 residues. Germline CDR1 reads GTSNPN; CDR2 reads SVGIG (reference sequence). The CDR3 DNA reads TGTGCCTGGAGAGATAAGCGGGGGGCCTACAATGAGCAGTTCTTC. Amino acids: CAWRDKRGAYNEQFF.

The chain carries TRBV28 and TRBJ1-5; possibly TRBD1 for D (5 bases). Germline CDR1 MDHEN, CDR2 SYDVKM. Trimming cost V 5 bases and J 3 bases, with 14 bases left between them. The CDR3 spans 15 residues. The CDR3 loop reads CASSPLGGDNQPQHF. The CDR3 DNA sequence: TGTGCCAGCAGTCCCCTTGGGGGGGACAATCAGCCCCAGCATTTT.

This clone was counted a few times. The V gene is TRBV9, the J gene TRBJ2-1; 8 bases match TRBD2. Per germline, CDR1 SGDLS and CDR2 YYNGEE. The CDR3 runs 14 residues. The V segment lost 2 bases and the J segment 7 bases; nucleotides outside the gene matches: 5. For the CDR3, the DNA is TGTGCCAGCAGCGTGAGCGGGAGTGGGAATGAGCAGTTCTTC. Translating it yields CASSVSGSGNEQFF.

The CDR3 DNA sequence: TGTGCCAGCGTAGACACTGAAGCTTTCTTT. This codes for CASVDTEAFF. The chain uses TRBV6-1 and TRBJ1-1; no clear D gene. V was trimmed by 8 bases and J by 3 bases, leaving 4 bases between them. This CDR3 has 10 residues. Germline V gene sequence: CDR1 MNHNS, CDR2 SASEGT.

This clone has only a few counts. This rearrangement joins TRBV6-4 to TRBJ2-6, with a tentative D call TRBD1 (6 bases). Deletions cut 3 bases from V and 0 bases from J, with 9 bases between. Per the germline V gene, CDR1 is MRHNA and CDR2 is SNTAGT. The CDR3 consists of 16 residues. The CDR3 loop reads CASSEGAYSGANVLTF. As DNA, the CDR3 is TGTGCCAGCAGTGAGGGGGCCTACTCTGGGGCCAACGTCCTGACTTTC.

This chain uses TRBV6-6 with TRBJ2-1; TRBD2 matches at 8 bases. With V trimmed by 7 bases and J by 9 bases, 11 bases remained unmatched. There are 14 residues in the CDR3. Germline CDR1 MNHNY, CDR2 SVGAGI (reference sequence). The CDR3 nucleotides are TGTGCCAGCAAAGCAGCGGGAGCGCCGCGTGAGCAGTTCTTC. It codes for CASKAAGAPREQFF.

This chain joins TRBV5-1 and TRBJ1-1, with D tentatively TRBD1 (6 bases). Germline-derived CDR1 and CDR2 are SGHRS and YFSETQ. The CDR3 totals 13 residues. Trimming pared 4 bases from V and 1 base from J, leaving 8 bases between. This CDR3 reads CASSLRGNTEAFF. Here the CDR3 DNA reads TGCGCCAGCAGCCTCAGGGGGAACACTGAAGCTTTCTTT.

V is TRBV19 and J is TRBJ2-7; D may be TRBD1 (8 bases). The CDR3 contains 13 residues. Trimming cost V 5 bases and J 6 bases, with 14 bases left between them. Germline V lookup: CDR1 LNHDA, CDR2 SQIVND (reference sequence). CDR3 sequence (DNA): TGTGCCAGTAGTGTTACAGGGGGGGCCGAGCAGTACTTC. Translation gives CASSVTGGAEQYF. The complete variable domain, with remaining parts taken from reference TRBV19 and TRBJ2-7, reads DGGITQSPKYLFRKEGQNVTLSCEQNLNHDAMYWYRQDPGQGLRLIYYSQIVNDFQKGDIAEGYSVSREKKESFPLTVTSAQKNPTAFYLCASSVTGGAEQYFGPGTRLTVT.

The rearrangement uses TRBV29-1 and TRBJ2-1; D perhaps matches TRBD2 (7 bases). V lost 5 bases and J lost 3, with 20 bases in between. This CDR3 has 16 amino acids. Germline values: CDR1 SQVTM, CDR2 ANQGSEA. The CDR3 nucleotides read TGCAGCGTTATAAAGATCGGGGGGCATAACTACAATGAGCAGTTCTTC. This encodes CSVIKIGGHNYNEQFF.

The CDR3 loop reads CASSWAGGMETQYF. CDR3 DNA sequence: TGTGCCAGCAGTTGGGCAGGGGGTATGGAGACCCAGTACTTC. This chain links TRBV28 with TRBJ2-5; the match to TRBD1 covers 7 bases. Per germline, CDR1 MDHEN and CDR2 SYDVKM. The CDR3 spans 14 residues. Trimming cost V 4 bases and J 5 bases; bases outside gene matches: 7.